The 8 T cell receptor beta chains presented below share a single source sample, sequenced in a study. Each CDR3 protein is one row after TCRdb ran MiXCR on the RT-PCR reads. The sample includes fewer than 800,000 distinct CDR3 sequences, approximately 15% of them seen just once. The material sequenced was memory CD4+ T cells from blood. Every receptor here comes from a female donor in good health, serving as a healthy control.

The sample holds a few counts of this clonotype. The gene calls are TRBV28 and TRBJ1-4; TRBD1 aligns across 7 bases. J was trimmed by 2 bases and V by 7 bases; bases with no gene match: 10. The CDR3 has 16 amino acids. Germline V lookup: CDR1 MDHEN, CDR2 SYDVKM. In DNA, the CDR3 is TGTGCCAGCAAACTAGGGGGCTCTGGCACTAATGAAAAACTGTTTTTT. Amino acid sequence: CASKLGGSGTNEKLFF. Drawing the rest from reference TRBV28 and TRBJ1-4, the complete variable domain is DVKVTQSSRYLVKRTGEKVFLECVQDMDHENMFWYRQDPGLGLRLIYFSYDVKMKEKGDIPEGYSVSREKKERFSLILESASTNQTSMYLCASKLGGSGTNEKLFFGSGTQLSVL.

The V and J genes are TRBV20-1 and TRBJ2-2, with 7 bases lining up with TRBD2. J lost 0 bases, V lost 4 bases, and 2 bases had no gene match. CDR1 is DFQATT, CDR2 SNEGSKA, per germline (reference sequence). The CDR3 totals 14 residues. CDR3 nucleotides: TGCAGTGCTAAGCGGGGCACGAACACCGGGGAGCTGTTTTTT. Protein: CSAKRGTNTGELFF.

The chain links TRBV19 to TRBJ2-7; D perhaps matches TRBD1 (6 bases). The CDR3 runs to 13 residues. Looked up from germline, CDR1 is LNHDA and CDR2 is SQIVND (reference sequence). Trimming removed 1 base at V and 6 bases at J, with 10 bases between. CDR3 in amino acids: CASSIGTGFEQYF. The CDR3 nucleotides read TGTGCCAGTAGTATAGGAACAGGGTTCGAGCAGTACTTC.

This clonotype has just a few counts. CDR3 sequence: CASRKTDTQYF. CDR3 nucleotides: TGTGCCAGCCGAAAAACAGATACGCAGTATTTT. V usage is TRBV2 and J usage is TRBJ2-3, with unresolved D. The V end lost 8 bases, the J end lost 3 bases, and 6 bases lay between the germline ends. Germline assignment: CDR1 SNHLY and CDR2 FYNNEI. This CDR3 contains 11 residues.

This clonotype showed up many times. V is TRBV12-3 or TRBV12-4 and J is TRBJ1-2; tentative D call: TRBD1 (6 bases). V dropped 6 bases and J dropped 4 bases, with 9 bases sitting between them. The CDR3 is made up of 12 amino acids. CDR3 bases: TGTGCCAGCAGCTGGGACATCTATGGCTACACCTTC. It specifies CASSWDIYGYTF.

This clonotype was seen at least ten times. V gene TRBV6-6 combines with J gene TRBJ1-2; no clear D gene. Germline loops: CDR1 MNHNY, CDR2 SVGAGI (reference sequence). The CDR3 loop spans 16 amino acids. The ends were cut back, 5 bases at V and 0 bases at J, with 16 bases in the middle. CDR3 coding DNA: TGTGCCAGCAGTAATGGCCGACACCTAGCTAACTATGGCTACACCTTC. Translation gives CASSNGRHLANYGYTF.

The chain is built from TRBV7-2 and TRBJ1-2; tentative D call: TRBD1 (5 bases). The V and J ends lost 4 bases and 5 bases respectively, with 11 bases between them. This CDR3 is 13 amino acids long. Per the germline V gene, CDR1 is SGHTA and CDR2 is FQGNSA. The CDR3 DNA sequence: TGTGCCAGCAGCTCGGGGGTGTCTTATGGCTACACCTTC. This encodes CASSSGVSYGYTF.

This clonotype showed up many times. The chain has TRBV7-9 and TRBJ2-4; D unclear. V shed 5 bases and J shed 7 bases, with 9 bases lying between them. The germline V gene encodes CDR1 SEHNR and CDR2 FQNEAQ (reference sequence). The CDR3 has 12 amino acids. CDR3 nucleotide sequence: TGTGCCAGCAGCCCGAACACGAACATTCAGTACTTC. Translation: CASSPNTNIQYF.